This entry is about one TCR beta chain. Its antigen remains undetermined. Nothing much larger sits one base from this clone, and base qualities are not available. The sample has other DNA sequences that encode this CDR3 too. CDR1 MNHEY and CDR2 SMNVEV were looked up in the germline V gene (reference sequence). Trimming leaves V shorter by 6 bases and J shorter by 7 bases, with the junction holding 11 bases beyond the gene matches. From cysteine to phenylalanine, the CDR3 is 14 amino acids long. Just CDR3 DNA is preserved here, 42 bases in frame from base 1. The collaborating institutions used their own protocols to collect whole blood in K2EDTA tubes. For TCRbeta analysis, collaborators shipped samples as frozen whole blood, isolated PBMCs, or DNA extracted from either of those sample types. TCRbeta CDR3 regions were amplified from genomic DNA by means of the immunoSEQ Assay, a bias-controlled multiplex PCR. For the original study's pipeline: The number of nucleated cells in each sample was estimated by amplification of reference gene primers within the assay. Sequence reads were collapsed and filtered to measure the absolute abundance of every unique TCRbeta CDR3 rearrangement. For each sample, productive Simpson clonality was calculated as the square root of Simpson's diversity index across productive rearrangements. The table was pulled from immuneACCESS by TCRdb, which kept in-frame rearrangements only. Such tables lose some clones; where checked, under half of the loss comes from unresolved V genes, and the rest has no known cause. V and J calls and clone size are as listed in that table; D and trimming were resolved from the DNA. This sample gives over 100,000 clones in total; around 83% of them show up just once. Clones ranked in the top ten supply around 8% of the sample.

These data originate in a study of blood T cell repertoires in COVID-19 (TCRdb year 2020). In the study overall: Samples covering the acute and convalescent phases of COVID-19 were provided by collaborators in the United States, Italy and Spain. The prospective study material was composed of cDNA or gDNA derived from T cells, B-cell-depleted T cells, or PBMCs. Deeply sampled blood TCRbeta repertoires from subjects exposed to, actively infected with, or recovered from COVID-19 were included in the dataset. A freely available public database, intended as a resource for researchers studying the immune response to SARS-CoV-2, is where the repertoires were released. The samples were drawn from the first 160 participants of the ongoing ImmuneRACE study and from 950 to 1,500 subjects provided by 6 global collaborators. Sample metadata almost always included a de-identified subject ID, COVID-19 status, age in years and sex. Where available, HLA class I and class II types were taken from metadata supplied by the sample provider and were not determined by assay-based typing.

On the study overall, not on this receptor specifically: Clinical and demographic metadata were provided uncurated, with the amount varying by source and participant.

Specimen: peripheral blood. The receptor was derived from a man in his sixties or seventies with acute or convalescent COVID-19. The chain couples TRBV27 to TRBJ2-7; 8 nucleotides in the junction match TRBD1. The CDR3 region has the sequence CASSPTDRGGEQYF. The bases read TGTGCCAGCAGCCCAACTGACAGGGGAGGAGAGCAGTACTTC.